This T cell receptor beta chain stems from a study of shared clonotypes between healthy human individuals. Background on the study: Every donor yielded three CD4 naive, three CD4 memory, two CD8 naive and one CD8 memory plate.

As defined, naive CD8 cells were CD45RO-negative and positively selected for CCR7, with terminally differentiated effector memory CD45RA+ cells excluded. The V and J ends lost 0 bases and 2 bases respectively, with 14 bases between them. CDR3 length: 16 amino acids. Germline V CDR1 and CDR2: LNHDA, SQIVND (reference sequence). Assay execution took place at the deep level. Sorted-subset replicate PCRs used around 200 ng DNA, about 30,000 T cell genomes. The repertoire was sequenced with immunoSEQ multiplex PCR; TCRdb's copy has only in-frame clones and lacks some. Of about 2,100,000 clones in the sample, about 92% were seen once.

What was sequenced was naive CD8+ T cells from PBMCs. This sequence originates from a man younger than 35 in good health. Some clones in this sample may be carry-over from other donors' samples. V gene TRBV19 combines with J gene TRBJ2-7, with D perhaps matching TRBD1 (6 bases). The CDR3 protein is CASSIDTDRTAYEQYF. CDR3 nucleotide sequence: TGTGCCAGTAGTATAGACACGGACAGAACCGCCTACGAGCAGTACTTC.